Shown below are 10 T cell receptor beta chains from a single sample sequenced in a study of cytomegalovirus exposure and HLA in healthy donors. Measured with immunoSEQ multiplex PCR; TCRdb has only the in-frame clones, and not every one. The table shows roughly 220,000 clones, with approximately 88% occurring only once. Sequencing used PBMCs. The origin of the receptors is a woman in her twenties or thirties in good health and CMV-seropositive.

The chain employs TRBV30 and TRBJ2-5; 8 bases match TRBD2. The junction had 16 bases not matched to a gene; V was cut back by 2 bases and J by 5 bases. CDR1 is GTSNPN, CDR2 SVGIG, per germline (reference sequence). The CDR3 consists of 17 residues. The CDR3 loop is CAWSPKRLGLGVETQYF. The CDR3, as DNA: TGTGCCTGGAGTCCGAAACGTTTGGGACTAGGTGTCGAGACCCAGTACTTC. The whole variable domain, filled in from reference TRBV30 and TRBJ2-5, reads SQTIHQWPATLVQPVGSPLSLECTVEGTSNPNLYWYRQAAGRGLQLLFYSVGIGQISSEVPQNLSASRPQDRQFILSSKKLLLSDSGFYLCAWSPKRLGLGVETQYFGPGTRLLVL.

The chain employs TRBV6-5 and TRBJ2-7; D is ambiguous. The CDR3 covers 14 residues. The germline V gene has CDR1 MNHEY and CDR2 SVGAGI. Trimming shortened V by 2 bases and J by 0 bases, and 8 bases separated the two germline ends. The CDR3 sequence: CASSYDRASYEQYF. In DNA form, the CDR3 reads TGTGCCAGCAGTTACGACCGAGCCTCCTACGAGCAGTACTTC.

The chain employs TRBV28 and TRBJ2-7; D possibly corresponds to TRBD1 (5 bases). This CDR3 has 14 amino acids. Germline-derived CDR1 and CDR2 are MDHEN and SYDVKM. Trimming cost V 2 bases and J 0 bases, with 8 bases left between them. CDR3: CASSLGHRSYEQYF. CDR3 bases: TGTGCCAGCAGTTTAGGACACCGCTCCTACGAGCAGTACTTC.

V usage is TRBV5-1 and J usage is TRBJ2-5; 7 positions agree with TRBD1. The CDR3 length is 13 residues. The germline CDR1 and CDR2 sequences are SGHRS and YFSETQ. V gave up 4 bases and J gave up 1 base; unmatched junction bases: 1. The CDR3 DNA follows: TGCGCCAGCAGCCGGGACAGCCAAGAGACCCAGTACTTC. Encoded protein: CASSRDSQETQYF.

The genes are TRBV7-9 and TRBJ2-6, with D possibly called TRBD1 or TRBD2 (5 bases each). Looked up from germline, CDR1 is SEHNR and CDR2 is FQNEAQ (reference sequence). V lost 3 bases, J lost 4 bases, and 10 bases lay in between. The CDR3 extends over 15 amino acids. Here the CDR3 DNA reads TGTGCCAGCAGCTTCGTCGGGGCCGGGGCCAACGTCCTGACTTTC. This codes for CASSFVGAGANVLTF.

V gene TRBV7-9 combines with J gene TRBJ2-7; D perhaps matches TRBD2 (6 bases). The CDR3 is 15 amino acids. Germline lookup yields CDR1 SEHNR and CDR2 FQNEAQ (reference sequence). Trimming took off 1 base at V and 2 bases at J, with 12 bases between the two ends. The CDR3 coding sequence is TGTGCCAGCAGCTTAGTTGGATTAGCGGCCTACGAGCAGTACTTC. It translates to CASSLVGLAAYEQYF.

This sequence joins TRBV6-1 and TRBJ1-1; no definite D call. V shed 4 bases and J shed 3 bases, with 9 bases lying between them. The CDR3 runs 13 residues. CDR1 and CDR2 from the germline V gene are MNHNS and SASEGT. The CDR3 region has the DNA TGTGCCAGCAGTGTCGAAGCGGACACTGAAGCTTTCTTT. As protein: CASSVEADTEAFF.

This sequence joins TRBV28 and TRBJ1-2; 8 positions match TRBD1. CDR1 MDHEN and CDR2 SYDVKM come from the germline V gene. V was pared by 6 bases and J by 0 bases, with 6 bases of the junction left unmatched. The CDR3 loop spans 15 amino acids. The CDR3 nucleotides are TGTGCCAGCAGCGAAGGACAGGGCTCTAACTATGGCTACACCTTC. Encoded protein: CASSEGQGSNYGYTF.

The genes are TRBV5-1 and TRBJ2-2; no clear D gene. The V end lost 0 bases, the J end lost 3 bases, and 12 bases lay between the germline ends. The CDR3 is 16 amino acids. Per germline, CDR1 SGHRS and CDR2 YFSETQ. The CDR3 loop is CASSLGTSGDTGELFF. The DNA of the CDR3 is TGCGCCAGCAGCTTGGGTACGAGTGGGGACACCGGGGAGCTGTTTTTT.

V is TRBV29-1 and J is TRBJ2-7, with D maybe TRBD1 (6 bases). The CDR3 covers 13 residues. Trimming took 7 bases from V and 0 from J, leaving 13 bases between them. Per germline, CDR1 SQVTM and CDR2 ANQGSEA. The CDR3 protein is CSGVGRGSYEQYF. CDR3 bases: TGCAGCGGTGTAGGCAGGGGCTCCTACGAGCAGTACTTC.